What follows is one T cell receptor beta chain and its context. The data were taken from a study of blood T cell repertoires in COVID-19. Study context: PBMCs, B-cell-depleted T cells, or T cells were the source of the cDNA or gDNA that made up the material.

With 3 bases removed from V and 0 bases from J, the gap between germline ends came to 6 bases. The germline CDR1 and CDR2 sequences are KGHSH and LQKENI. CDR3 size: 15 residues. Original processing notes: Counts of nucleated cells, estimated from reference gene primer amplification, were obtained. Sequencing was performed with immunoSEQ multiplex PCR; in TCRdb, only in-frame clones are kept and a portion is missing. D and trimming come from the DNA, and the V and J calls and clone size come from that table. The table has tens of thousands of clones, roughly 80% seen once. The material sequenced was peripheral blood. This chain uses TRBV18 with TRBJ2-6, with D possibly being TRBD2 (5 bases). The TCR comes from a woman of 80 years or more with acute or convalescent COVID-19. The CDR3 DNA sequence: TGTGCCAGCTCACCCGGGGACTCTGGGGCCAACGTCCTGACTTTC. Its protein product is CASSPGDSGANVLTF. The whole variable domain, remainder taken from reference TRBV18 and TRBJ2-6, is NAGVMQNPRHLVRRRGQEARLRCSPMKGHSHVYWYRQLPEEGLKFMVYLQKENIIDESGMPKERFSAEFPKEGPSILRIQQVVRGDSAAYFCASSPGDSGANVLTFGAGSRLTVL.